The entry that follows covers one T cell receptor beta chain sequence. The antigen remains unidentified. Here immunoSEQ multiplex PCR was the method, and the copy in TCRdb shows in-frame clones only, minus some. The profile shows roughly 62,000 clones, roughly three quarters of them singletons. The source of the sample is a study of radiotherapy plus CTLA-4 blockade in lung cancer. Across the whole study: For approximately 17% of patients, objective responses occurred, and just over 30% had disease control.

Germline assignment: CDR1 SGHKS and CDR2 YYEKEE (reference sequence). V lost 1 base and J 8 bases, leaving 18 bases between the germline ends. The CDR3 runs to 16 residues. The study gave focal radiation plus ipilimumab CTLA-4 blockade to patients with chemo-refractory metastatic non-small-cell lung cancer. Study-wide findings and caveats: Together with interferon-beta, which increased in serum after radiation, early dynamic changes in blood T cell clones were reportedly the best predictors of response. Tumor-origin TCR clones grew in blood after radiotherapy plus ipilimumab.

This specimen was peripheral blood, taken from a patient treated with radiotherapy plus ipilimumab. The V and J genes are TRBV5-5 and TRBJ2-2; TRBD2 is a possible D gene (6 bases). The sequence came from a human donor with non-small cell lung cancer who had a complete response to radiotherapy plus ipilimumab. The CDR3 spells CASSLKVGGTGGELFF. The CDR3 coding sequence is TGTGCCAGCAGCTTGAAGGTCGGGGGTACGGGAGGGGAGCTGTTTTTT.